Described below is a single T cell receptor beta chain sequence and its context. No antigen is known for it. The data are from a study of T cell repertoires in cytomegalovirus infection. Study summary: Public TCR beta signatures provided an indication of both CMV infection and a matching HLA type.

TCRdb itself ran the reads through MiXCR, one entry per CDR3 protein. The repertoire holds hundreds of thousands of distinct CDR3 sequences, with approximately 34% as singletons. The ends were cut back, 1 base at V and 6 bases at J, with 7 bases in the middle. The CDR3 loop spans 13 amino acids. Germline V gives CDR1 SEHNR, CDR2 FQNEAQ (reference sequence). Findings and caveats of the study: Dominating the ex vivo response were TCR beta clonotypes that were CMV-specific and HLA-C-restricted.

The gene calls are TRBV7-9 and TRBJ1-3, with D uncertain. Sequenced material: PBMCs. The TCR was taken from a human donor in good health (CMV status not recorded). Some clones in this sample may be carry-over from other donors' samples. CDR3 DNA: TGTGCCAGCAGCTTAGGGCAGGCAAACACCATATATTTT. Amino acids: CASSLGQANTIYF.